A selection of T cell receptor beta chains follows, all from one sample in a study of OX40 agonist ivuxolimab in advanced cancers. Data came from immunoSEQ multiplex PCR; TCRdb stores just in-frame clones and leaves some out. The repertoire holds about 34,000 clones, approximately 78% seen once, with around 2.5% in the top ten. The specimen comprised CD4+ or CD8+ T cells sorted from blood, sampled in a trial of the OX40 agonist ivuxolimab. The receptor set was obtained from an adult with an advanced solid tumor such as melanoma, head and neck, liver or kidney cancer. Both conserved end residues are part of each CDR3. The D gene is left open where the match is weak. Clone size, where shown, is once, few, many, or a class for clones that have expanded.

D gene,clone size,V gene,J gene,CDR3 protein,CDR3 DNA
.,.,TRBV28,TRBJ1-6,CASSLAVPSPLHF,TGTGCCAGCAGCCTCGCTGTTCCTTCACCCCTCCACTTT
.,.,TRBV6-5,TRBJ1-4,CASSGHLTNEKLFF,TGTGCCAGCAGCGGACACTTAACTAATGAAAAACTGTTTTTT
TRBD1,.,TRBV7-2,TRBJ2-7,CASSRDSYSYEQYF,TGTGCCAGCTCACGGGACAGCTACTCCTACGAGCAGTACTTC
TRBD2,.,TRBV28,TRBJ2-1,CASVAGGGDEQFF,TGTGCCAGCGTAGCGGGGGGGGGCGATGAGCAGTTCTTC
.,.,TRBV6-5,TRBJ1-2,CASSYRRVGGYTF,TGTGCCAGCAGTTACCGCAGGGTCGGTGGCTACACCTTC
.,.,TRBV5-5,TRBJ1-3,CASSFAFSSGNTIYF,TGTGCCAGCAGCTTCGCGTTTTCCTCTGGAAACACCATATATTTT
TRBD2,once,TRBV4-1,TRBJ2-1,CASSQPRAGRGYNEQFF,TGCGCCAGCAGCCAACCTCGAGCCGGGAGGGGATACAATGAGCAGTTCTTC
TRBD1,.,TRBV5-1,TRBJ2-7,CASSLDRGSYEQYF,TGCGCCAGCAGCTTGGACAGGGGTTCCTACGAGCAGTACTTC
.,.,TRBV5-5,TRBJ2-5,CASRRALQETQYF,TGTGCCAGCCGCCGGGCCCTCCAAGAGACCCAGTACTTC
TRBD2,.,TRBV7-3,TRBJ2-2,CASSTQGYPSGGISNTGELFF,TGTGCCAGCAGCACACAAGGTTATCCTAGCGGGGGGATATCGAACACCGGGGAGCTGTTTTTT
TRBD1,.,TRBV7-4,TRBJ2-7,CASSFGQAISGEQYF,TGTGCCAGCAGCTTCGGACAGGCAATATCAGGCGAGCAGTACTTC
.,.,TRBV11-2,TRBJ2-2,CASSLNGRRTGELFF,TGTGCCAGCAGCTTAAACGGGCGTAGGACCGGGGAGCTGTTTTTT
.,.,TRBV10-2,TRBJ1-4,CASSTRSGGNEKLFF,TGCGCCAGCAGCACCAGGAGTGGGGGAAATGAAAAACTGTTTTTT
.,.,TRBV9,TRBJ1-1,CASSVEGVRGTEAFF,TGTGCCAGCAGCGTAGAAGGGGTTCGGGGTACTGAAGCTTTCTTT
TRBD2,few,TRBV6-4,TRBJ2-1,CASSRAMGGINEQFF,TGTGCCAGCAGTCGAGCGATGGGGGGGATTAATGAGCAGTTCTTC
.,.,TRBV18,TRBJ2-5,CASSPGNSETQYF,TGTGCCAGCTCACCGGGTAATTCCGAGACCCAGTACTTC
.,.,TRBV4-3,TRBJ2-5,CASSQDFGDQYF,TGCGCCAGCAGCCAAGATTTCGGGGACCAGTACTTC
.,.,TRBV7-2,TRBJ1-2,CASSTYRVSGGGYTF,TGTGCCAGCAGCACTTACAGGGTTTCAGGAGGAGGCTACACCTTC
.,.,TRBV5-4,TRBJ1-2,CASSLDRPHGYTF,TGTGCCAGCAGCTTGGACAGACCGCATGGCTACACCTTC
.,.,TRBV6-1,TRBJ1-2,CASSEKQGKRGYTF,TGTGCCAGCAGTGAAAAGCAGGGCAAGCGGGGCTACACCTTC
.,.,TRBV9,TRBJ2-7,CASSPAGGLSYEQYF,TGTGCCAGCAGCCCCGCGGGCGGGCTCTCCTACGAGCAGTACTTC
.,.,TRBV6-1,TRBJ1-2,CASSEQYRNYGYTF,TGTGCCAGCAGTGAACAATACAGGAACTATGGCTACACCTTC
.,once,TRBV7-9,TRBJ1-2,CASSWEVGGYTF,TGTGCCAGCAGCTGGGAGGTAGGGGGCTACACCTTC
.,few,TRBV6-1,TRBJ1-5,CATNSARTQHF,TGTGCCACGAACAGCGCGCGGACCCAGCATTTT
.,.,TRBV9,TRBJ1-1,CASSVGRQAVNTEAFF,TGTGCCAGCAGCGTTGGCCGACAGGCCGTGAACACTGAAGCTTTCTTT
.,once,TRBV15,TRBJ1-2,CATSRDTGWNYGYTF,TGTGCCACCAGCAGAGATACAGGGTGGAACTATGGCTACACCTTC
.,once,TRBV5-1,TRBJ1-1,CASSLDPGVGTEAFF,TGCGCCAGCAGCTTGGACCCCGGGGTAGGGACTGAAGCTTTCTTT